Each of the 10 T cell receptor beta chains below was sequenced from the same sample in a study of OX40 agonist ivuxolimab in advanced cancers. The library was obtained by the immunoSEQ multiplex PCR assay. The clones in this table, taken by TCRdb from immuneACCESS, are in-frame only. Not every clone is retained; where verified, under half of the shortfall comes from an unresolved V gene, and the cause of the rest is unknown. For this sample the table gives around 90,000 clones, of which more than 85% were detected only once. The ten largest clones take up about 2.1% of the sample. Here the sequenced sample was CD4+ or CD8+ T cells sorted from blood, taken in a trial of the OX40 agonist ivuxolimab. These receptors came from an adult with an advanced solid tumor such as melanoma, head and neck, liver or kidney cancer.

The chain is built from TRBV28 and TRBJ2-7, with 14 positions matching TRBD2. Germline-derived CDR1 and CDR2 are MDHEN and SYDVKM. The CDR3 has 15 residues. Trimming removed 8 bases from V and 3 bases from J; junction bases left unmatched: 6. The CDR3 nucleotides read TGTGCCAGCGCCGAGACTAGCGGGAGGGTCTACGAGCAGTACTTC. This encodes CASAETSGRVYEQYF.

V usage is TRBV5-1 and J usage is TRBJ1-4; 10 nucleotides agree with TRBD1. The junction had 8 bases not matched to a gene; V was cut back by 2 bases and J by 7 bases. CDR3 length: 16 residues. In germline, CDR1 is SGHRS, CDR2 YFSETQ. CDR3 sequence reads: CASSLTGTGEREKLFF. In DNA form, the CDR3 reads TGCGCCAGCAGCTTAACCGGGACAGGGGAACGTGAAAAACTGTTTTTT.

CDR3 protein: CASSLSGQGNYEQYF. CDR3 nucleotide sequence: TGTGCCAGCAGCCTGAGTGGACAGGGTAACTACGAGCAGTACTTC. The rearrangement joins TRBV7-2 to TRBJ2-7, with 8 bases lining up with TRBD1. V dropped 5 bases and J dropped 3; count of bases not matched to a gene: 9. Germline V CDR1 and CDR2: SGHTA, FQGNSA. This CDR3 has 15 amino acids.

The chain has TRBV10-3 and TRBJ1-1, with TRBD1 as a possible D gene (5 bases). This CDR3 has 14 amino acids. CDR1 ENHRY and CDR2 SYGVKD come from the germline V gene. V shed 10 bases and J shed 0 bases, with 15 bases lying between them. The CDR3: CASRLTGVNTEAFF. The DNA for the CDR3 is TGTGCCAGCCGCTTAACGGGGGTGAACACTGAAGCTTTCTTT.

The chain uses TRBV21-1 and TRBJ2-7; the table's D call, TRBD2, has no DNA check behind it. TRBV21-1 is a pseudogene segment. The CDR3 consists of 20 residues. CDR3 coding DNA: TGTGCCAGCAGCAAAAAGGTCCGGGACAGAACACTAGCGGTTACCTACGAGCAGTACTTC. Translated: CASSKKVRDRTLAVTYEQYF.

CDR3 nucleotide sequence: TGCGCCAGCAGTTACTTTGGGACAAGTACAGATACGCAGTATTTT. Translation: CASSYFGTSTDTQYF. This chain connects TRBV5-1 to TRBJ2-3, with a tentative D call TRBD1 (6 bases). Between the trimmed V and J ends, which lost 5 bases and 3 bases, there was a span of 16 bases. This CDR3 has 15 amino acids. The V gene's germline CDR1 is SGHRS and CDR2 YFSETQ.

The gene calls are TRBV5-1 and TRBJ1-1, with D uncertain. V lost 2 bases and J lost 0, with 8 bases in between. CDR1 is SGHRS, CDR2 YFSETQ, per germline. This CDR3 is built from 14 residues. The chain's CDR3 is CASSLNGLNTEAFF. CDR3 bases: TGCGCCAGCAGCTTAAACGGGTTGAACACTGAAGCTTTCTTT.

V gene TRBV27 combines with J gene TRBJ2-5, with D perhaps TRBD2 (7 bases). The CDR3 runs to 21 residues. Trimming pared 5 bases from V and 5 bases from J, leaving 36 bases between. CDR1 MNHEY and CDR2 SMNVEV come from the germline V gene (reference sequence). In DNA form, the CDR3 reads TGTGCCAGCAGTCCGAACAGGTCCCTCAATAGGGGGAGGGCGCCAAGGGAGACCCAGTACTTC. As protein: CASSPNRSLNRGRAPRETQYF.

This chain joins TRBV28 and TRBJ2-6, with D perhaps given as TRBD1 or TRBD2 (5 bases each). Germline V CDR1 and CDR2: MDHEN, SYDVKM. The CDR3 is 16 residues long. V lost 2 bases, J lost 2 bases, and 10 bases lay in between. The CDR3, as DNA: TGTGCCAGCAGTTTAGGGGGAACTGCTGGGGCCAACGTCCTGACTTTC. Amino acids: CASSLGGTAGANVLTF.

V usage is TRBV5-1 and J usage is TRBJ2-5; D is unresolved. The J call may be mistaken, given a closer DNA end match to TRBJ2-7. This CDR3 has 14 residues. Germline V gene data show CDR1 as SGHRS and CDR2 as YFSETQ. Here the CDR3 DNA reads TGCGCCAGCAGCTTGAGACTGCCCCAGGACGAGCAGTACTTC. Protein: CASSLRLPQDEQYF.